One and the same sample provided the 4 T cell receptor beta chains below, sequenced in a study of blood T cell repertoires in COVID-19. Sequencing was performed with immunoSEQ multiplex PCR; in TCRdb, only in-frame clones are kept and a portion is missing. This table has under 250,000 clones, about nine tenths appearing once. Sequencing input: PBMCs or T cells enriched from blood (not recorded which). Every receptor here comes from a man aged 35 to 55 who had recovered from COVID-19.

The rearrangement links TRBV5-1 to TRBJ2-7; tentative D call: TRBD1 (6 bases). The V end was cut by 0 bases, the J end by 2 bases, with 15 bases between. Germline lookup yields CDR1 SGHRS and CDR2 YFSETQ. The CDR3 runs 16 residues. The CDR3 reads CASSLAGQSRAYEQYF. Here the CDR3 DNA reads TGCGCCAGCAGCTTGGCCGGACAGTCAAGGGCCTACGAGCAGTACTTC.

As DNA, the CDR3 is TGTGCCAGCAGCTCGATCCAGGGGGTTAATCATGGCTACACCTTC. Its translation is CASSSIQGVNHGYTF. The chain links TRBV13 to TRBJ1-2, with 7 positions matching TRBD1. The J segment lost 6 bases and the V segment lost 4 bases, leaving 11 bases of the junction unmatched. Germline V lookup: CDR1 PRHDT, CDR2 FYEKMQ (reference sequence). CDR3 length equals 15 residues.

This chain connects TRBV5-6 to TRBJ2-1, with TRBD1 as a possible D gene (5 bases). V was trimmed by 2 bases and J by 9 bases, leaving 12 bases between them. The CDR3 runs 13 residues. CDR1 and CDR2 from the germline V gene are SGHDT and YYEEEE. The CDR3: CASSLGRQGEQFF. CDR3 nucleotide sequence: TGTGCCAGCAGCTTAGGCCGTCAGGGTGAGCAGTTCTTC.

This clone was recorded once. J is TRBJ1-1 and V is TRBV3-1 (or the pseudogene TRBV3-2), with 10 nucleotides matching TRBD1. There are 15 residues in the CDR3. CDR1 is LGHDT, CDR2 YNNKEL, per germline (reference sequence). V trimming: 2 bases; J trimming: 4 bases; junction bases outside the gene matches: 4. The CDR3 DNA reads TGTGCCAGCAGCCAACATGGACAGGGGGGCACTGAAGCTTTCTTT. Encoded protein: CASSQHGQGGTEAFF.